The present entry profiles one T cell receptor beta chain with its context. These data come from a study of cytomegalovirus exposure and HLA in healthy donors. Trimming took 9 bases from V and 2 from J; bases not matched to a gene: 24. This CDR3 is built from 20 residues. Germline V CDR1 and CDR2: LNHDA, SQIVND (reference sequence). The PCR had 60 Vbeta and 13 Jbeta primers. The assay was immunoSEQ multiplex PCR, and TCRdb's table has in-frame clones only and misses some. The repertoire holds 140,000 or so clones, with around 90% as singletons. The rearrangement uses TRBV19 and TRBJ1-1; 10 bases are a match to TRBD1. Sequencing was carried out using PBMCs. The TCR comes from a woman in her thirties or forties in good health and CMV-seronegative. The CDR3 spells CASRKFPGQGLGANNTEAFF. As DNA, the CDR3 is TGTGCCAGCCGAAAATTCCCGGGACAGGGGTTGGGAGCTAATAACACTGAAGCTTTCTTT.